This TCR beta chain was retrieved from a study of cytomegalovirus exposure and HLA in healthy donors. PCR employed 60 Vbeta and 13 Jbeta primers. This table comes from immunoSEQ multiplex PCR, and its TCRdb copy is limited to in-frame clones, with some not included. Here the sample spans some 76,000 clones, 80% to 90% being singletons. With 6 bases clipped from V and 6 bases from J, the junction kept 5 bases outside the gene matches. The CDR3 has 13 amino acids. CDR1 is MNHNS and CDR2 is SASEGT in the germline V gene. The rearrangement joins TRBV6-1 to TRBJ2-7, with 10 bases identical to TRBD2. This clonotype was sampled from a woman aged 30 to 39 in good health and CMV-seronegative. The sequenced material came from PBMCs. CDR3 nucleotide sequence: TGTGCCAGCAGACTAGCGGGATCCGGCGAGCAGTACTTC. This translates into CASRLAGSGEQYF.